This TCR beta chain stems from a study of cytomegalovirus exposure and HLA in healthy donors. Broader study findings: Several of the most significant clusters appeared linked to common viral pathogens, based on a later analysis.

The germline CDR1 and CDR2 sequences are SQVTM and ANQGSEA. Trimming took 6 bases from V and 1 from J, leaving 8 bases between them. CDR3 length equals 12 residues. The PCR contained 60 Vbeta and 13 Jbeta primers. Using immunoSEQ multiplex PCR, the repertoire was profiled, and TCRdb retains in-frame clones only, with some absent. The repertoire consists of just over 150,000 clones, with about 88% occurring once and the leading ten covering more than 2%. A remark on this clone: Its antigen is not known.

V usage is TRBV29-1 and J usage is TRBJ2-3; D is unresolved. This clonotype was sampled from a woman under 30 in good health and CMV-seronegative. Sequenced material: PBMCs. The CDR3 spells CSVALGTDTQYF. The DNA for the CDR3 is TGCAGCGTGGCCCTAGGCACAGATACGCAGTATTTT.